This passage covers 21 T cell receptor beta chains from one sample sequenced in a study of blood T cell repertoires in COVID-19. Profiled with immunoSEQ multiplex PCR; TCRdb holds only in-frame clones, not every one. This sample yields over 120,000 clones, of which 60% to 80% are seen a single time; under 3% belongs to the top ten. Sequencing used PBMCs or T cells enriched from blood (not recorded which). All receptors come from a woman between 45 and 60 years old who had recovered from COVID-19.

CDR3 DNA: TGTGCCAGTAGTTCCGGGAGACAGGGTAATAGTGGCTACACCTTC. Translation gives CASSSGRQGNSGYTF. This sequence joins TRBV19 and TRBJ1-2; 7 positions agree with TRBD1. Germline CDR1 and CDR2: LNHDA and SQIVND (reference sequence). The CDR3 spans 15 residues. Trimming cost V 5 bases and J 7 bases; bases outside gene matches: 13.

The rearrangement links TRBV15 to TRBJ1-2; TRBD1 might be the D (6 bases). CDR1 is LNHNV, CDR2 YYDKDF, per germline (reference sequence). CDR3 length equals 15 residues. Trimming took 3 bases from V and 2 from J, leaving 13 bases between them. The CDR3 region is CATSSMKTGNYGYTF. The CDR3 DNA follows: TGTGCCACCAGCAGCATGAAGACAGGAAACTATGGCTACACCTTC. Together with reference TRBV15 and TRBJ1-2, the CDR3 gives the full variable domain: DAMVIQNPRYQVTQFGKPVTLSCSQTLNHNVMYWYQQKSSQAPKLLFHYYDKDFNNEADTPDNFQSRRPNTSFCFLDIRSPGLGDTAMYLCATSSMKTGNYGYTFGSGTRLTVV.

The V call is TRBV19, the J call TRBJ2-7; tentatively, D is TRBD1 (5 bases). CDR3 size: 14 residues. V was pared by 5 bases and J by 0 bases, with 11 bases between. Germline V CDR1 and CDR2: LNHDA, SQIVND (reference sequence). Here the CDR3 reads CASSLGPDSYEQYF. Written as DNA, the CDR3 is TGTGCCAGTAGTTTGGGGCCTGACTCCTACGAGCAGTACTTC.

The CDR3 region has the DNA TGTGCCAGCAGCGTGAACATGCTCCGTCCTGGAAACACCATATATTTT. It translates to CASSVNMLRPGNTIYF. The rearrangement joins TRBV9 to TRBJ1-3, with D hard to call. Trimming took 2 bases from V and 2 from J, leaving 14 bases between them. The length of the CDR3 is 16 residues. CDR1 SGDLS and CDR2 YYNGEE come from the germline V gene.

This sequence joins TRBV2 and TRBJ1-6; D is unclear. This CDR3 has 9 residues. Germline lookup yields CDR1 SNHLY and CDR2 FYNNEI. Trimming cost V 10 bases and J 14 bases, with 9 bases left between them. In DNA, the CDR3 is TGTGCCAACGACTACTCCCTCCACTTT. Its translation is CANDYSLHF.

The chain carries TRBV7-9 and TRBJ2-7, with D perhaps TRBD2 (6 bases). The CDR3 spans 13 residues. Per germline, CDR1 SEHNR and CDR2 FQNEAQ (reference sequence). Trimming left V 8 bases short and J 0 bases short, with 11 bases between. CDR3 DNA: TGTGCCAGCGGGGAGGCCTACTCCTACGAGCAGTACTTC. Translation gives CASGEAYSYEQYF.

The chain employs TRBV19 and TRBJ2-1, with 13 bases that match TRBD2. Germline V gene lookup returns CDR1 LNHDA and CDR2 SQIVND (reference sequence). This CDR3 contains 15 residues. V gave up 3 bases and J gave up 7 bases; unmatched junction bases: 3. The CDR3 DNA reads as TGTGCCAGTAGTATCGGGACTAGCGGGGTGAATGAGCAGTTCTTC. Translated, it gives CASSIGTSGVNEQFF.

V gene TRBV20-1 combines with J gene TRBJ2-3; D call uncertain. CDR1 is DFQATT, CDR2 SNEGSKA, per germline (reference sequence). V gave up 0 bases and J gave up 6 bases, with 4 bases separating them. The CDR3 sequence is 11 residues long. For the CDR3, the DNA is TGCAGTGCTAGAGATCTCGATACGCAGTATTTT. Residues: CSARDLDTQYF.

This rearrangement joins TRBV30 to TRBJ2-2; D remains ambiguous. The CDR3 sequence is 13 residues long. Germline V CDR1 and CDR2: GTSNPN, SVGIG (reference sequence). V lost 2 bases to trimming and J lost 1 base, with 5 bases between them. CDR3 in amino acids: CAWSKQNTGELFF. In DNA, the CDR3 is TGTGCCTGGAGTAAGCAGAACACCGGGGAGCTGTTTTTT.

V gene TRBV29-1 combines with J gene TRBJ2-5; TRBD2 matches 7 bases. After removal of 4 bases from V and 4 bases from J, the junction contained 9 bases not matched to a gene. The CDR3 is 14 residues long. The germline CDR1 and CDR2 sequences are SQVTM and ANQGSEA. The CDR3 here is CSVVGGGVGETQYF. CDR3 nucleotides: TGCAGCGTTGTCGGCGGGGGAGTCGGAGAGACCCAGTACTTC.

This chain connects TRBV6-1 to TRBJ2-5; 12 bases align to TRBD2. There are 17 residues in the CDR3. Germline V gene sequence: CDR1 MNHNS, CDR2 SASEGT. J lost 5 bases, V lost 0 bases, and 7 bases had no gene match. This CDR3 is CASSEARLAGGHETQYF. The CDR3, as DNA: TGTGCCAGCAGTGAAGCGCGGCTAGCGGGAGGGCACGAGACCCAGTACTTC.

The CDR3, as DNA: TGCGCCAGCAGCCAAGGTCCGGGACAGGGGATAGATACGCAGTATTTT. This sequence encodes CASSQGPGQGIDTQYF. The V and J genes are TRBV4-1 and TRBJ2-3; 10 bases are a match to TRBD1. This CDR3 region has 16 residues. Germline V gives CDR1 MGHRA, CDR2 YSYEKL. After removal of 1 base from V and 5 bases from J, the junction contained 6 bases not matched to a gene.

The rearrangement joins TRBV5-6 to TRBJ2-5, with 13 bases that match TRBD2. The CDR3 sequence is 17 residues long. Germline V CDR1 and CDR2: SGHDT, YYEEEE. Losses at the gene ends were 1 base for V and 2 bases for J; bases not matched to a gene: 5. The CDR3 nucleotides read TGTGCCAGCAGCTTGCGGTTGGGACTAGCGGGACAAGAGACCCAGTACTTC. Protein sequence: CASSLRLGLAGQETQYF.

V is TRBV2 and J is TRBJ1-2; 8 bases fit TRBD1. CDR1 is SNHLY and CDR2 is FYNNEI in the germline V gene. The J segment lost 4 bases and the V segment lost 4 bases, leaving 8 bases of the junction unmatched. The CDR3 is made up of 15 amino acids. DNA for the CDR3: TGTGCCAGCAGTGTAAAGGGCAGGGGGCTCTATGGCTACACCTTC. This gives the protein CASSVKGRGLYGYTF.

CDR3 bases: TGCGCCAGCAGCCCCTCGAAGATCAGGGGCGTCACAGATACGCAGTATTTT. It codes for CASSPSKIRGVTDTQYF. V gene TRBV4-1 combines with J gene TRBJ2-3; possibly TRBD1 for D (6 bases). Trimming took 4 bases from V and 2 from J, leaving 19 bases between them. This CDR3 has 17 amino acids. Germline CDR1 MGHRA, CDR2 YSYEKL.

This chain uses TRBV7-9 with TRBJ2-1, with a weak D call TRBD1 (6 bases). CDR3 length: 13 residues. CDR1 SEHNR and CDR2 FQNEAQ come from the germline V gene (reference sequence). V dropped 5 bases and J dropped 10 bases, with 15 bases sitting between them. Written as DNA, the CDR3 is TGTGCCAGCAGCCCCCAGGGGAGCCCCGAGCAGTTCTTC. It is translated as CASSPQGSPEQFF.

The chain has TRBV10-3 and TRBJ2-3; TRBD1 might be the D (6 bases). CDR3 length: 13 residues. Per the germline V gene, CDR1 is ENHRY and CDR2 is SYGVKD. Trimming took 7 bases from V and 2 from J, leaving 10 bases between them. CDR3 DNA sequence: TGTGCCATCACCGGGGACAACACAGATACGCAGTATTTT. Translated, it gives CAITGDNTDTQYF.

The chain recombines TRBV3-1 (or the pseudogene TRBV3-2) with TRBJ1-5, with D unresolved. V lost 0 bases to trimming and J lost 3 bases, with 9 bases between them. The CDR3 length is 15 residues. Germline V gene lookup returns CDR1 LGHDT and CDR2 YNNKEL (reference sequence). CDR3 region: CASSQDLTVNQPQHF. The CDR3 bases are TGTGCCAGCAGCCAAGATCTCACAGTCAATCAGCCCCAGCATTTT.

The chain combines TRBV11-1 with TRBJ2-5; maybe TRBD2 (6 bases). Between the trimmed V and J ends, which lost 6 bases and 4 bases, there was a span of 12 bases. This CDR3 region has 13 residues. Germline V gene sequence: CDR1 SGHAT, CDR2 FQDESV (reference sequence). The CDR3 sequence: CASRTTRAETQYF. The CDR3 nucleotides are TGTGCCAGCAGGACGACTAGAGCAGAGACCCAGTACTTC.

CDR3 loop: CASSADKATEQYF. CDR3 nucleotides: TGTGCCAGCAGCGCCGACAAAGCCACCGAGCAGTACTTC. The rearrangement uses TRBV9 and TRBJ2-7; no clear D gene. V was cut by 3 bases and J by 6 bases, with 13 bases left in between. CDR3 length equals 13 residues. In germline, CDR1 is SGDLS, CDR2 YYNGEE.

The sample holds one count of this clone. The chain links TRBV12-3 or TRBV12-4 to TRBJ2-7, with a weak D call TRBD2 (6 bases). This CDR3 comprises 12 residues. Trimming stripped 5 bases from V and 2 bases from J, with 7 bases between. The CDR3 DNA reads as TGTGCCAGCAGTCGGGGGACCTACGAGCAGTACTTC. Its protein is CASSRGTYEQYF.